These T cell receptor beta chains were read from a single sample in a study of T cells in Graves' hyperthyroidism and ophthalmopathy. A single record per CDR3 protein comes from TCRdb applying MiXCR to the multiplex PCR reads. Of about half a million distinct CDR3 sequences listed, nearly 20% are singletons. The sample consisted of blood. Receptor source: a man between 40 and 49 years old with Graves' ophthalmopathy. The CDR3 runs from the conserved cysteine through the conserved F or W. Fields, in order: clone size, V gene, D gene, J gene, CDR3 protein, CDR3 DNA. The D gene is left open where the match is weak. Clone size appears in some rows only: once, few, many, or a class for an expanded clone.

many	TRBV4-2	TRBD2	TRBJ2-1	CASSSTGTSGFNEQFF	TGTGCCAGCAGTTCCACCGGGACTAGCGGGTTTAATGAGCAGTTCTTC
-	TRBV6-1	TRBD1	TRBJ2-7	CASTSGTAFSYEQYF	TGTGCCAGCACTTCCGGGACAGCTTTCTCCTACGAGCAGTACTTC
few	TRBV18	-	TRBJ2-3	CASSPGTTSDTQYF	TGTGCCAGCTCACCTGGGACCACCTCAGATACGCAGTATTTT
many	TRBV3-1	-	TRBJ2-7	CASSGDLRGDEQYF	TGTGCCAGCAGCGGGGACCTCCGCGGTGACGAGCAGTACTTC
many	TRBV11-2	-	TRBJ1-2	CASSSLRRRTANYGYTF	TGTGCCAGCAGCTCCCTCCGAAGGAGGACAGCCAACTATGGCTACACCTTC
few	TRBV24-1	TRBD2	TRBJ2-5	CATSDSWRGLAGEEYF	TGTGCCACCAGTGATTCCTGGCGGGGACTAGCGGGAGAAGAGTACTTC
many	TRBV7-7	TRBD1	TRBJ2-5	CASSSGTGRETQYF	TGTGCTAGCAGCTCGGGGACAGGGAGGGAGACCCAGTACTTC
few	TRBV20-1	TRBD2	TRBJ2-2	CSARVTGLAGTGELFF	TGCAGTGCTAGAGTTACCGGACTAGCGGGCACCGGGGAGCTGTTTTTT
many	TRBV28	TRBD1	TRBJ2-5	CASRPWTGGVGETQYF	TGTGCCAGCAGGCCATGGACAGGGGGCGTCGGGGAGACCCAGTACTTC
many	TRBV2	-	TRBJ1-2	CASPKRVGYTF	TGTGCCAGCCCAAAAAGGGTTGGCTACACCTTC
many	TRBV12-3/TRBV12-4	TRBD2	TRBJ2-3	CASSSGTSGIADTQYF	TGTGCCAGCAGTTCCGGGACTAGCGGGATAGCAGATACGCAGTATTTT
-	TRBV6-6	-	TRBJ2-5	CASSYGQGRETQYF	TGTGCCAGCAGTTACGGGCAGGGGAGGGAGACCCAGTACTTC
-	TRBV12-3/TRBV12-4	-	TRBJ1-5	CASGTGQPQHF	TGTGCCAGCGGGACCGGTCAGCCCCAGCATTTT
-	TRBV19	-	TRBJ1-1	CASKGSITSGTEAFF	TGTGCCAGTAAAGGTTCAATTACCTCAGGCACTGAAGCTTTCTTT
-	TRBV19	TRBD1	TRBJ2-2	CASSSTGEFTGELFF	TGTGCCAGTAGCTCGACAGGGGAATTTACCGGGGAGCTGTTTTTT
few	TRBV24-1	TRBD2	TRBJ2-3	CATQRGMTDTQYF	TGTGCCACCCAGCGGGGGATGACAGATACGCAGTATTTT
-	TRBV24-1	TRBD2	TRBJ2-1	CATSDSSGGGYNEQFF	TGTGCCACCAGTGACTCTAGCGGGGGGGGGTACAATGAGCAGTTCTTC
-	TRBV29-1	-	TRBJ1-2	CSVEETVYGYTF	TGCAGCGTTGAAGAGACAGTATATGGCTACACCTTC
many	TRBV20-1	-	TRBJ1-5	CSARPDGNQPQHF	TGCAGTGCTCGACCGGACGGGAATCAGCCCCAGCATTTT
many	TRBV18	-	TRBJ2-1	CASSPAGTGYNEQFF	TGTGCCAGCTCACCAGCCGGGACTGGGTACAATGAGCAGTTCTTC
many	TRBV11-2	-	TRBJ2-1	CASSNRRRDLRNEQFF	TGTGCCAGCAGCAACCGTAGGAGGGATTTGAGGAATGAGCAGTTCTTC
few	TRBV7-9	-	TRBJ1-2	CASSLVVGEINYGYTF	TGTGCCAGCAGCTTAGTAGTCGGGGAAATTAACTATGGCTACACCTTC
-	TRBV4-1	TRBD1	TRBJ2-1	CASSQSIGTANEQFF	TGCGCCAGCAGCCAATCAATTGGGACAGCAAATGAGCAGTTCTTC
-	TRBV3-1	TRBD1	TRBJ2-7	CASSETGVGSYEQYF	TGTGCCAGCAGCGAGACAGGGGTGGGTTCCTACGAGCAGTACTTC
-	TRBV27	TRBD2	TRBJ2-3	CASNPGLAGTDTQYF	TGTGCCAGCAACCCGGGACTAGCTGGCACAGATACGCAGTATTTT
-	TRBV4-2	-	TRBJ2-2	CASSQVRVTGELFF	TGTGCCAGCAGCCAAGTAAGGGTAACCGGGGAGCTGTTTTTT
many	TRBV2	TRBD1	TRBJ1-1	CASSEDRGRTEAFF	TGTGCCAGCAGTGAAGACAGGGGAAGGACTGAAGCTTTCTTT
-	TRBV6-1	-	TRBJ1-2	CASSTDYGYTF	TGTGCCAGCAGCACTGACTATGGCTACACCTTC
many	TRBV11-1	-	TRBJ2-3	CASSSQPADTQYF	TGTGCCAGCAGCTCCCAACCCGCCGATACGCAGTATTTT
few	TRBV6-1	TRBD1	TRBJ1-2	CASSSTGTDGYTF	TGTGCCAGCAGTTCAACCGGGACAGATGGCTACACCTTC
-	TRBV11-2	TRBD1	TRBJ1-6	CASSLGLTGSSYNSPLHF	TGTGCCAGCAGCTTAGGCTTGACAGGGAGCTCCTATAATTCACCCCTCCACTTT
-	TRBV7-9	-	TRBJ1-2	CASSPLSGFYGYTF	TGTGCCAGCAGCCCTTTGTCGGGGTTCTATGGCTACACCTTC
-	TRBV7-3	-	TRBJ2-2	CASSLTSGELFF	TGTGCCAGCAGCTTAACCTCCGGGGAGCTGTTTTTT
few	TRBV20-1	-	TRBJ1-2	CSARLGSSYGYTF	TGCAGTGCTAGGTTGGGCTCAAGCTATGGCTACACCTTC
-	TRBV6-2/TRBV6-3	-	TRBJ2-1	CASSYWRDYNEQFF	TGTGCCAGCAGTTACTGGCGGGATTACAATGAGCAGTTCTTC
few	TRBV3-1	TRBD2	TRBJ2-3	CASSNRLAGAPGTQYF	TGTGCCAGCAGCAACCGACTAGCGGGGGCCCCGGGGACGCAGTATTTT
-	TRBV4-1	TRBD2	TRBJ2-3	CASSQGRGGDTQYF	TGCGCCAGCAGCCAAGGTCGCGGGGGTGATACGCAGTATTTT
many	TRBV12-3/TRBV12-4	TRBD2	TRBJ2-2	CASSWTSGNTGELFF	TGTGCCAGCAGCTGGACTAGCGGTAACACCGGGGAGCTGTTTTTT
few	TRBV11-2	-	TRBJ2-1	CASSLVGGTRTTEQFF	TGTGCCAGCAGCTTAGTCGGGGGTACCCGGACTACTGAGCAGTTCTTC
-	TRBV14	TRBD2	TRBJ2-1	CASSQGLREGPKSYNEQFF	TGTGCCAGCAGCCAAGGACTACGGGAGGGCCCAAAGTCTTACAATGAGCAGTTCTTC
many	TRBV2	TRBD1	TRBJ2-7	CASSNTGEYEQYF	TGTGCCAGCAGTAATACAGGGGAATACGAGCAGTACTTC
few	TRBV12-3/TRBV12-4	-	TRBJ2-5	CASSTRQVRETQYF	TGTGCCAGCAGTACTAGACAGGTCCGGGAGACCCAGTACTTC
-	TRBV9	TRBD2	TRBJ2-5	CASTPGGSGRQETQYF	TGTGCCAGCACCCCAGGGGGTAGCGGGAGACAAGAGACCCAGTACTTC
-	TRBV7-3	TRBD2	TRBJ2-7	CASSLRGGGGYEQYF	TGTGCCAGCAGCTTAAGGGGGGGAGGCGGATACGAGCAGTACTTC
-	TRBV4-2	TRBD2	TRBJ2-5	CASSQDWGGKTQYF	TGTGCCAGCAGCCAAGACTGGGGGGGAAAGACCCAGTACTTC
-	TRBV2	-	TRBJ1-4	CASNGGSRGGNEKLFF	TGTGCCAGCAACGGGGGGTCACGGGGGGGGAATGAAAAACTGTTTTTT